This entry concerns a single T cell receptor beta chain. The antigen remains unidentified. 5'RACE primed at constant segments yielded TCR alpha and TCR beta cDNA libraries bearing sample barcodes and UMIs. TCRdb itself ran the 5' RACE reads through MiXCR, one entry per CDR3 protein. The table records some 180,000 distinct CDR3 sequences, approximately 17% of them present only once. This sample stems from a study of T-cell memory formation after mild COVID-19. Study-wide context: Among the donors, TCR clusters were largely specific to each donor. The study's findings and limits: Mainly CM and EM harbored the contracting CD4+ clones; mainly EMRA harbored the CD8+ ones. The SARS-CoV-2 specificity of second-wave clones reaching peak at day 37 remained unverified.

This CDR3 is 14 amino acids long. V shed 4 bases and J 5 bases; nucleotides not matched to a gene: 2. Germline V gene data show CDR1 as SGHRS and CDR2 as YFSETQ. The gene calls are TRBV5-1 and TRBJ1-4; 10 nucleotides align to TRBD1. The TCR comes from a man between 18 and 35 years old who had mild COVID-19 (a few samples of this study predate the infection). Cell type and time point are not known. Sequences were obtained from PBMCs or a T cell subset sorted from them (not recorded which). This CDR3 is CASSRTGGNEKLFF. The CDR3 DNA reads as TGCGCCAGCAGCCGGACAGGGGGGAATGAAAAACTGTTTTTT.